The present T cell receptor beta chain was sequenced within a study of blood T cell repertoires in COVID-19. At the level of the study: The United States, Italy and Spain were the sources of the acute and convalescent COVID-19 samples. The analysed material was cDNA or gDNA that came from T cells, B-cell-depleted T cells, or PBMCs.

Under the authors' procedure: Amplification with reference gene primers provided the estimates of nucleated cell counts. The method was immunoSEQ multiplex PCR; TCRdb's version includes in-frame clones alone and lacks a portion of them. The D gene and trimming were derived from the DNA, and the V and J assignments and clone size from that table. The sample shows approximately 80,000 clones, about 81% of them seen only once. In its sample, this clone was seen once. From germline, CDR1 is MNHEY and CDR2 SVGAGI. This CDR3 region has 12 residues. V gene TRBV6-5 combines with J gene TRBJ1-2, with 8 bases aligning to TRBD1. The receptor was isolated from a human donor in a cohort sampled during active COVID-19. Source material: peripheral blood. The CDR3 nucleotides read TGTGTCACCCGACAGGGGCCCTATGGCTACACCTTC. It is translated as CVTRQGPYGYTF.